Listed here is a single T cell receptor beta chain. V was pared by 5 bases and J by 2 bases, with 2 bases of the junction left unmatched. The length of the CDR3 is 13 residues. CDR1 SGHTA and CDR2 FQGNSA come from the germline V gene. The sample is drawn from a study of blood T cell repertoires in COVID-19. Across the study: COVID-19 samples from acute and convalescent phases originated in the United States, Italy and Spain.

Original data processing: Amplification with reference gene primers provided the estimates of nucleated cell counts. Generated by immunoSEQ multiplex PCR, the TCRdb table keeps only in-frame clones and is missing some. That table gives V, J and clone size, and the DNA gave D and trimming. The data show more than 150,000 clones, with more than 75% seen just once and 0.7% to 0.9% held by the top ten. The source material was peripheral blood. The V and J genes are TRBV7-2 and TRBJ1-2, with 7 bases matching TRBD1. This clonotype was obtained from a woman under 30 who had recovered from COVID-19. The CDR3 protein is CASSPDRNYGYTF. The CDR3 region has the DNA TGTGCCAGCAGCCCGGACAGGAACTATGGCTACACCTTC.